Sequencing of this T cell receptor beta chain was carried out in a study of blood T cells in healthy people across ages. This clonotype was observed at least ten times. The CDR3 extends over 11 amino acids. CDR1 and CDR2 from the germline V gene are MNHNY and SVGAGI (reference sequence). V lost 7 bases, J lost 4 bases, and 6 bases lay in between. Combining a sample-barcoded 5' primer with a J-beta primer mix, a second PCR ran for roughly 7 to 11 cycles. TCRdb re-derived calls from the 5' RACE reads in MiXCR, one entry per CDR3 protein. The sample holds around 1,800,000 distinct CDR3 sequences, around 40% seen once.

The source material was blood. V gene TRBV6-6 combines with J gene TRBJ2-3; D is unclear. This receptor was identified in a human donor in good health. The CDR3 bases are TGTGCCAGCAAAACAGCAGATACGCAGTATTTT. It encodes CASKTADTQYF.